This TCR beta chain was retrieved from a study of cytomegalovirus exposure and HLA in healthy donors. PCR employed 60 Vbeta and 13 Jbeta primers. Data came from immunoSEQ multiplex PCR; TCRdb stores just in-frame clones and leaves some out. The sample yields fewer than 200,000 clones, around 88% seen once. Trimming stripped 0 bases from V and 4 bases from J, with 17 bases between. This CDR3 spans 16 amino acids. Germline-derived CDR1 and CDR2 are SGHRS and YFSETQ. The chain is built from TRBV5-1 and TRBJ2-7; no definite D call. The sequenced sample was PBMCs. The source of this sequence is a woman aged 30 to 39 in good health and CMV-seronegative. This CDR3 reads CASSLAFSENGYEQYF. Here the CDR3 DNA reads TGCGCCAGCAGCTTGGCGTTTTCGGAGAATGGTTACGAGCAGTACTTC. Drawing the rest from reference TRBV5-1 and TRBJ2-7, the complete variable domain is KAGVTQTPRYLIKTRGQQVTLSCSPISGHRSVSWYQQTPGQGLQFLFEYFSETQRNKGNFPGRFSGRQFSNSRSEMNVSTLELGDSALYLCASSLAFSENGYEQYFGPGTRLTVT.